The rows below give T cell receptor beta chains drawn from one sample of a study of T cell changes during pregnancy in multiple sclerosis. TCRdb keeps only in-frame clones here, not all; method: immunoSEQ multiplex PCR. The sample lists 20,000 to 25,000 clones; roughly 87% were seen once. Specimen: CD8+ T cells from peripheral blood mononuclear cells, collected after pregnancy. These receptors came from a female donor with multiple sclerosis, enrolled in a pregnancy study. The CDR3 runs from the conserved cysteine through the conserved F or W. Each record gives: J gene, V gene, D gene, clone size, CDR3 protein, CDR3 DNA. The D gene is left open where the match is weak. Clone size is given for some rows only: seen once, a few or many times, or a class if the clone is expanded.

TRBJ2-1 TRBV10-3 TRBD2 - CAISDTLAGGYNEQFF TGTGCCATCAGTGATACACTAGCGGGGGGATACAATGAGCAGTTCTTC
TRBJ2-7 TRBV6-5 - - CASSYADSYEQYF TGTGCCAGCAGTTACGCGGACAGCTACGAGCAGTACTTC
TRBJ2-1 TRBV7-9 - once CASSRSLSSYNEQFF TGTGCCAGCAGCCGGTCCTTGAGCTCCTACAATGAGCAGTTCTTC
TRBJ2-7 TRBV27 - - CASSGGYAYEQYF TGTGCCTCCTCCGGCGGGTACGCGTACGAGCAGTACTTC
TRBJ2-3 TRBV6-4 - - CASSERGTDTQYF TGTGCCAGCAGTGAAAGAGGCACAGATACGCAGTATTTT
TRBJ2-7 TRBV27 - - CASSPSSGALSYEQYF TGTGCCAGCAGTCCATCGAGCGGCGCGCTTTCCTACGAGCAGTACTTC
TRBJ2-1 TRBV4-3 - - CASSQGSSGQPTDEQFF TGCGCCAGCAGCCAAGGATCGTCGGGACAACCAACGGATGAGCAGTTCTTC
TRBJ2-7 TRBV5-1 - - CASSLITRNVYEQYF TGCGCCAGCAGCTTGATCACTAGAAATGTGTACGAGCAGTACTTC
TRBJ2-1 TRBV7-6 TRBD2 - CASSPRTSGRAREQFF TGTGCCAGCAGCCCCCGTACGAGCGGGAGGGCCCGTGAGCAGTTCTTC
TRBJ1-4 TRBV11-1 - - CASSPFSRSNEKLFF TGTGCCAGCAGCCCCTTCTCCCGGAGTAATGAAAAACTGTTTTTT
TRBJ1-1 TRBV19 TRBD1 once CASSPGTENTEAFF TGTGCCAGTAGTCCTGGGACAGAGAACACTGAAGCTTTCTTT
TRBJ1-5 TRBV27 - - CASSFRGGAQPQHF TGTGCCAGCAGTTTCCGGGGGGGAGCTCAGCCCCAGCATTTT
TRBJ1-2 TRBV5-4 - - CASIGGGGYTF TGTGCCAGCATCGGGGGGGGAGGCTACACCTTC
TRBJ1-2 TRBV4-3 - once CASSQEPAPDKPYGYTF TGCGCCAGCAGCCAAGAGCCCGCGCCCGATAAACCCTATGGCTACACCTTC
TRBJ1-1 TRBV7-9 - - CASSPLLGGVNTEAFF TGTGCCAGCAGCCCGCTCCTAGGGGGTGTGAACACTGAAGCTTTCTTT
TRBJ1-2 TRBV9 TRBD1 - CASSPSQGGYGYTF TGTGCCAGCAGCCCGTCACAGGGGGGCTATGGCTACACCTTC
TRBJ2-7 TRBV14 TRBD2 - CASSQAKGTSRAYEQYF TGTGCCAGCAGCCAAGCAAAAGGGACTAGCCGCGCCTACGAGCAGTACTTC
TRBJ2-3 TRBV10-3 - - CAISEGESTDTQYF TGTGCCATCAGTGAGGGGGAGAGCACAGATACGCAGTATTTT
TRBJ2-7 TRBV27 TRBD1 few CASSIQGMSHEQYF TGTGCCAGCAGCATACAGGGGATGAGCCACGAGCAGTACTTC
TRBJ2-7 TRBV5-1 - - CASSSLQGLSYEQYF TGCGCCAGCAGCTCCTTACAGGGTCTGTCCTACGAGCAGTACTTC
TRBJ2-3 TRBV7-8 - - CASSMPTADTQYF TGTGCCAGCAGCATGCCGACAGCAGATACGCAGTATTTT
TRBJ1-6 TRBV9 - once CASSVSWGDSPLHF TGTGCCAGCAGCGTGAGCTGGGGGGATTCACCCCTCCACTTT
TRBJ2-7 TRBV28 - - CASSLSASSYEQYF TGTGCCAGCAGTTTATCGGCTAGCTCCTACGAGCAGTACTTC
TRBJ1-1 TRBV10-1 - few CASSEGQQIMNTEAFF TGCGCCAGCAGTGAGGGGCAGCAGATAATGAACACTGAAGCTTTCTTT
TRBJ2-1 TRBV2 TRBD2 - CASNIAGRSREQFF TGTGCCAGCAACATAGCGGGTCGCTCCCGGGAGCAGTTCTTC
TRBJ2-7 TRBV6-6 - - CASSNTDYEQYF TGTGCCAGCAGCAATACAGACTACGAGCAGTACTTC
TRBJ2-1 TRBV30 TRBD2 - CAWGGLADNEQFF TGTGCCTGGGGGGGACTAGCGGACAATGAGCAGTTCTTC
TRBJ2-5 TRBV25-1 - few CASSEFGWGVEETQYF TGTGCCAGCAGTGAATTTGGGTGGGGAGTGGAAGAGACCCAGTACTTC
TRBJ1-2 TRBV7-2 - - CASSSGLGGHLEYGYTF TGTGCCAGCAGCTCAGGGTTAGGAGGGCACTTAGAGTATGGCTACACCTTC
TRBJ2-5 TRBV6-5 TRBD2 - CASSPRGGKETQYF TGTGCCAGCAGTCCCCGCGGGGGGAAAGAGACCCAGTACTTC
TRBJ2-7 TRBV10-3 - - CAILRRLGGRSNEQYF TGTGCCATCCTCCGTAGGCTCGGAGGGAGGAGCAACGAGCAGTACTTC
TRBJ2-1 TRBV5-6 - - CASSRRDFYNEQFF TGTGCCAGCAGTCGGAGGGATTTCTACAATGAGCAGTTCTTC
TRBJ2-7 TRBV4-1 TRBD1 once CASSARQGSSVEQYF TGCGCCAGCAGCGCCCGACAGGGCAGTTCCGTCGAGCAGTACTTC
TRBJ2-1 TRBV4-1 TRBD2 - CASTEAGGPNEQFF TGCGCCAGCACGGAAGCGGGAGGGCCCAATGAGCAGTTCTTC
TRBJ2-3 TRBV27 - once CASSFVRRDGTTDTQYF TGTGCCAGCAGTTTCGTTCGGCGGGACGGGACCACAGATACGCAGTATTTT
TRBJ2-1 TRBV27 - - CASSYGGINEQFF TGTGCCAGCAGCTACGGAGGGATCAATGAGCAGTTCTTC
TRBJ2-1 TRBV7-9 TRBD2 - CASSRLGDGGLAGGREFF TGTGCCAGCAGCCGATTGGGGGACGGGGGACTAGCGGGAGGAAGGGAGTTCTTC
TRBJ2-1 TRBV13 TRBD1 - CASSFLKRTGWDEQFF TGTGCCAGCAGCTTTCTCAAGCGGACAGGGTGGGATGAGCAGTTCTTC
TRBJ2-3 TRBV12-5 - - CASGLDQQVDTQYF TGTGCTAGTGGTTTGGACCAACAGGTCGATACGCAGTATTTT
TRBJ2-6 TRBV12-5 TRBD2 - CASGLAGGSGANVLTF TGTGCTAGTGGTTTGGCGGGGGGCTCTGGGGCCAACGTCCTGACTTTC
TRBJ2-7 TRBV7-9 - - CASSLDSSYEQYF TGTGCCAGCAGCTTAGACAGCAGCTACGAGCAGTACTTC